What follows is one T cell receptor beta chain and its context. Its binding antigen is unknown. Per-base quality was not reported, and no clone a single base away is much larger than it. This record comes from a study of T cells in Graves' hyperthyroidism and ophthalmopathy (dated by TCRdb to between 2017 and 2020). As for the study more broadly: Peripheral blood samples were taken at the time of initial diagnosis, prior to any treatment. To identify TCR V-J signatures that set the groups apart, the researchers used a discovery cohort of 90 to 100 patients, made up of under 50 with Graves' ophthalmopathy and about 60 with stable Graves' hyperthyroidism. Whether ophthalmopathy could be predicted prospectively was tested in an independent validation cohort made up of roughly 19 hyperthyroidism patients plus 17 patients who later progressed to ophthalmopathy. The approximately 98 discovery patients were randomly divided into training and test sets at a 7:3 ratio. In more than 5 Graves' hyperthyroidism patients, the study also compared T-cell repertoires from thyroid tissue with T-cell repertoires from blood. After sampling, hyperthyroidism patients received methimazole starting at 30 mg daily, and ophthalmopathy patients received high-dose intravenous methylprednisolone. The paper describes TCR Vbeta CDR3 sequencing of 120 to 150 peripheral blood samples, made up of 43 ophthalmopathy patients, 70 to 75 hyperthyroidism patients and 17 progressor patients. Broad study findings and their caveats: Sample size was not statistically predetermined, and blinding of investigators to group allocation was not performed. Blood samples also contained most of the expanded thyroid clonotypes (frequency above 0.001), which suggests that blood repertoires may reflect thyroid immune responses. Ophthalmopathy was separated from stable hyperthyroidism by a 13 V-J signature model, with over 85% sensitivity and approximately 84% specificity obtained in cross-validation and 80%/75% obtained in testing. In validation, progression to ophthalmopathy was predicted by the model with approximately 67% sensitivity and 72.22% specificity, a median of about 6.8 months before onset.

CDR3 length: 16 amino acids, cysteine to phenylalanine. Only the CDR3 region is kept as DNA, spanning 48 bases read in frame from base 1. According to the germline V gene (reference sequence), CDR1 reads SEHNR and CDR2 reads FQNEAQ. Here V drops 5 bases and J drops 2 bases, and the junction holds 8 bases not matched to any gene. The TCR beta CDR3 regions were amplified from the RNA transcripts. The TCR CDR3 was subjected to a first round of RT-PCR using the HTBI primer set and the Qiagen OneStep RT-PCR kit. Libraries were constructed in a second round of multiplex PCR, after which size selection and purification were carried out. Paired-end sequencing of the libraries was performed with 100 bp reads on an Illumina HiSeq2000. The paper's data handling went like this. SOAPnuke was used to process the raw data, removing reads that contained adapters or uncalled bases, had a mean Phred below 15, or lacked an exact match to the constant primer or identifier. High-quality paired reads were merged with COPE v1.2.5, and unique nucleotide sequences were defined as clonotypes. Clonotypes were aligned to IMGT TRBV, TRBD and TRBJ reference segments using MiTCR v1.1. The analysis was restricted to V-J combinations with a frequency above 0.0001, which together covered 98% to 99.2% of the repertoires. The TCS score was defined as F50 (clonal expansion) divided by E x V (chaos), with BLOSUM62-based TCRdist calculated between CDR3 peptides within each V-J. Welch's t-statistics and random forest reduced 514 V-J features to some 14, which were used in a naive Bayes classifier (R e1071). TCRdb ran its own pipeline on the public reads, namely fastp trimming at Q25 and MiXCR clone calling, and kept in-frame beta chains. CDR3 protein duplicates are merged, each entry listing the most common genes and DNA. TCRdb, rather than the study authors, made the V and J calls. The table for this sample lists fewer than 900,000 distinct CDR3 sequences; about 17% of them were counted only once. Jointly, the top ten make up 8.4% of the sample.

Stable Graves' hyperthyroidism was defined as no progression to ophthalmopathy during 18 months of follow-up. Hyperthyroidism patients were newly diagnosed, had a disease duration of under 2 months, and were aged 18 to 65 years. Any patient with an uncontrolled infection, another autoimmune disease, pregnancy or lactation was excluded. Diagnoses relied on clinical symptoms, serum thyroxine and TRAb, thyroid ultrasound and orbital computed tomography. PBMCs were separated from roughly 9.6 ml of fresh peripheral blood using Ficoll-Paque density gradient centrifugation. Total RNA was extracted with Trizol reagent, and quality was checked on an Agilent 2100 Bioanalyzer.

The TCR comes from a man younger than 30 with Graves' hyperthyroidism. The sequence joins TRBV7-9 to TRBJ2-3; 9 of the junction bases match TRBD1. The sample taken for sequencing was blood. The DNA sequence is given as TGTGCCAGCAGCCCCAGGACAGGGGTTCACACAGATACGCAGTATTTT. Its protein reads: CASSPRTGVHTDTQYF.